The 16 T cell receptor beta chains below come from one sample, sequenced in a study of T cells in Graves' hyperthyroidism and ophthalmopathy. Researchers amplified the TCR beta CDR3 regions from RNA transcripts. HTBI primers were employed in a first-round RT-PCR of the TCR CDR3. TCRdb ran MiXCR on the multiplex PCR reads and lists one entry per CDR3 protein. The profile shows hundreds of thousands of distinct CDR3 sequences, about 14% of them singletons. The specimen sequenced was blood. The receptors originated from a woman aged 30 to 39 with Graves' hyperthyroidism that later progressed to Graves' ophthalmopathy.

This clonotype was observed a few times. The J gene is TRBJ2-7, the V gene TRBV5-4; D assignment may be TRBD1 or TRBD2 (5 bases each). V was shortened by 0 bases and J by 5 bases, with 15 bases between the two germline ends. This CDR3 is 15 amino acids long. CDR1 and CDR2 from the germline V gene are SGHNT and YYREEE (reference sequence). This CDR3 is CASSLAMTMGDEQYF. CDR3 DNA: TGTGCCAGCAGCTTGGCCATGACGATGGGGGACGAGCAGTACTTC.

This clonotype was counted many times. The chain links TRBV27 to TRBJ1-3, with D perhaps matching TRBD1 (5 bases). CDR1 and CDR2 (germline): MNHEY, SMNVEV (reference sequence). The V gene lost 3 bases and the J gene lost 7 bases, with 10 bases spanning the gap. This CDR3 comprises 13 residues. CDR3 loop: CASSLVRGNTIYF. In nucleotides, the CDR3 is TGTGCCAGCAGTTTGGTGAGGGGTAACACCATATATTTT.

In this sample, this clonotype turned up many times. The chain employs TRBV12-3 or TRBV12-4 and TRBJ2-7; tentative D call: TRBD1 (6 bases). The V and J ends lost 4 bases and 3 bases respectively, with 13 bases between them. CDR3 length equals 14 residues. In DNA form, the CDR3 reads TGTGCCAGCAGTTCAGGGGTGCCCTTCTACGAGCAGTACTTC. Translated: CASSSGVPFYEQYF.

The sample holds a few counts of this clonotype. The chain links TRBV7-8 to TRBJ2-1; 8 bases map to TRBD2. This CDR3 region has 16 residues. In germline, CDR1 is SGHVS, CDR2 FQNEAQ. With V trimmed by 5 bases and J by 4 bases, 10 bases remained unmatched. CDR3 sequence reads: CASSQSGLVGYNEQFF. The CDR3 DNA reads TGTGCCAGCAGCCAATCGGGACTAGTCGGGTACAATGAGCAGTTCTTC. The whole variable domain, filled in from reference TRBV7-8 and TRBJ2-1, reads GAGVSQSPRYKVAKRGQDVALRCDPISGHVSLFWYQQALGQGPEFLTYFQNEAQLDKSGLPSDRFFAERPEGSVSTLKIQRTQQEDSAVYLCASSQSGLVGYNEQFFGPGTRLTVL.

This clonotype has ten or more counts. This chain connects TRBV7-2 to TRBJ1-2; 12 bases line up with TRBD1. The CDR3 spans 14 residues. Germline values: CDR1 SGHTA, CDR2 FQGNSA. The J segment lost 6 bases and the V segment lost 4 bases, leaving 3 bases of the junction unmatched. The CDR3 here is CASSWGQGADGYTF. The CDR3 nucleotides read TGTGCCAGCAGCTGGGGACAGGGGGCAGATGGCTACACCTTC.

This clonotype was recorded many times. This CDR3 is CASRHTTAAIEAFF. The CDR3 DNA sequence: TGTGCCAGCAGACACACGACAGCAGCAATTGAAGCTTTCTTT. The chain links TRBV12-3 or TRBV12-4 to TRBJ1-1; D is possibly TRBD1 (5 bases). Trimming removed 6 bases from V and 7 bases from J, with 18 bases in between. The CDR3 covers 14 residues.

There are a few counts of this clonotype. The genes are TRBV12-5 and TRBJ1-2, with TRBD1 matching over 7 bases. In germline, CDR1 is LGHNT, CDR2 FRNRAP. CDR3 length equals 14 residues. Losses at the gene ends were 3 bases for V and 7 bases for J; bases not matched to a gene: 8. The DNA for the CDR3 is TGTGCTAGTGGTTTCTCCAGGGGGACGGTTGGCTACACCTTC. Translation: CASGFSRGTVGYTF.

This clonotype was seen only a few times. This sequence joins TRBV6-1 and TRBJ2-1; a possible D gene is TRBD2 (6 bases). Trimming took off 7 bases at V and 7 bases at J, with 20 bases between the two ends. Germline V gives CDR1 MNHNS, CDR2 SASEGT. This CDR3 is 15 amino acids long. In nucleotides, the CDR3 is TGTGCCAGCACCCGCGGGGAACTAGCTGTTAATGAGCAGTTCTTC. Its protein product is CASTRGELAVNEQFF.

This clonotype was recorded many times. The rearrangement links TRBV2 to TRBJ1-4; TRBD1 might be the D (5 bases). CDR3 length equals 12 residues. The germline CDR1 and CDR2 sequences are SNHLY and FYNNEI. Trimming removed 10 bases from V and 5 bases from J, with 11 bases in between. CDR3 residues: CATKEGNEKLFF. CDR3 DNA sequence: TGTGCCACCAAGGAGGGGAATGAAAAACTGTTTTTT.

The table lists this clonotype with many counts. The chain employs TRBV13 and TRBJ2-1, with 7 positions matching TRBD1. The CDR3 runs to 15 residues. The germline V gene has CDR1 PRHDT and CDR2 FYEKMQ (reference sequence). V was pared by 5 bases and J by 4 bases, with 8 bases of the junction left unmatched. The CDR3 loop reads CASSPQGRRYNEQFF. DNA of the CDR3: TGTGCCAGCAGCCCACAGGGGAGAAGATACAATGAGCAGTTCTTC. The complete variable domain, with remaining parts taken from reference TRBV13 and TRBJ2-1, reads AAGVIQSPRHLIKEKRETATLKCYPIPRHDTVYWYQQGPGQDPQFLISFYEKMQSDKGSIPDRFSAQQFSDYHSELNMSSLELGDSALYFCASSPQGRRYNEQFFGPGTRLTVL.

This clonotype was counted at least ten times. CDR3 sequence reads: CAWSAGLLGYTF. The CDR3 DNA sequence: TGTGCCTGGAGTGCGGGGCTCCTCGGCTACACCTTC. The chain is built from TRBV30 and TRBJ1-2, with D tentatively TRBD1 (5 bases). Germline CDR1 is GTSNPN and CDR2 is SVGIG (reference sequence). The CDR3 consists of 12 residues. Trimming pared 1 base from V and 8 bases from J, leaving 11 bases between. The variable domain in full, with the rest retrieved from reference TRBV30 and TRBJ1-2, is SQTIHQWPATLVQPVGSPLSLECTVEGTSNPNLYWYRQAAGRGLQLLFYSVGIGQISSEVPQNLSASRPQDRQFILSSKKLLLSDSGFYLCAWSAGLLGYTFGSGTRLTVV.

In this sample, this clonotype turned up many times. The CDR3 DNA is TGTGCCAGCAGTTTGTCGCCAACCCTGGGGGCTGAAGCTTTCTTT. Translating gives CASSLSPTLGAEAFF. The chain uses TRBV27 and TRBJ1-1; the D gene is possibly TRBD1 (5 bases). V was shortened by 3 bases and J by 6 bases, with 17 bases between the two germline ends. Germline lookup yields CDR1 MNHEY and CDR2 SMNVEV (reference sequence). The CDR3 runs 15 residues.

This clonotype was seen repeatedly, ten times or more. This chain joins TRBV12-3 or TRBV12-4 and TRBJ2-7; 11 positions match TRBD2. V was pared by 4 bases and J by 2 bases, with 4 bases of the junction left unmatched. The CDR3 contains 15 residues. The CDR3, as DNA: TGTGCCAGCAGTTCCAAGACTAGCGGGGCCTACGAGCAGTACTTC. The encoded protein is CASSSKTSGAYEQYF.

The chain joins TRBV6-1 to TRBJ1-1; possibly TRBD1 for D (6 bases). The CDR3 contains 17 residues. Trimming took 6 bases from V and 4 from J, leaving 24 bases between them. Germline CDR1 reads MNHNS; CDR2 reads SASEGT. The CDR3 protein is CASRPPRSTGPSTEAFF. DNA for the CDR3: TGTGCCAGCAGACCCCCGAGATCTACAGGGCCGAGCACTGAAGCTTTCTTT.

The CDR3 sequence is CASSSIHWETQYF. CDR3 sequence (DNA): TGTGCCAGCAGCTCGATCCATTGGGAGACCCAGTACTTC. The chain is built from TRBV7-3 and TRBJ2-5, with unresolved D. This CDR3 is built from 13 residues. Germline lookup yields CDR1 SGHTA and CDR2 FQGTGA. With 4 bases removed from V and 5 bases from J, the gap between germline ends came to 11 bases.

This clonotype has at least ten counts. CDR3 sequence (DNA): TGTGCCAGCAGTCCCCCACAAAGCAAGAGAACCCAGTACTTC. As protein: CASSPPQSKRTQYF. The rearrangement joins TRBV28 to TRBJ2-5, with D unresolved. V was pared by 5 bases and J by 8 bases, with 18 bases between. This CDR3 is 14 amino acids long. CDR1 is MDHEN and CDR2 is SYDVKM in the germline V gene.